One and the same sample provided the 26 T cell receptor beta chains below, sequenced in a study of shared clonotypes between healthy human individuals. The assay was immunoSEQ multiplex PCR, and TCRdb's table has in-frame clones only and misses some. The table includes about 2.3 million clones, roughly 93% detected once. Material: naive CD4+ T cells from PBMCs. The subset is: CD45RA+ positively selected. These receptors were taken from a man aged 18-30 years in good health. Some clones in this sample may be carry-over from other donors' samples.

J is TRBJ2-1 and V is TRBV5-1; tentatively, D is TRBD1 (6 bases). V lost 4 bases to trimming and J lost 7 bases, with 21 bases between them. CDR3 length: 16 amino acids. Germline V gene data show CDR1 as SGHRS and CDR2 as YFSETQ. Here the CDR3 reads CASSKAGTQTSNEQFF. CDR3 nucleotide sequence: TGCGCCAGCAGCAAGGCCGGGACACAAACAAGTAATGAGCAGTTCTTC.

About this clone: Different DNA sequences within this sample yield the same CDR3. V is TRBV7-2 and J is TRBJ1-2, with 9 bases aligning to TRBD1. Germline-derived CDR1 and CDR2 are SGHTA and FQGNSA. The CDR3 totals 14 residues. Trimming took 2 bases from V and 4 from J; bases not matched to a gene: 2. CDR3 in DNA: TGTGCCAGCAGCTTAACAGGGGGCGCCTATGGCTACACCTTC. Amino acid sequence: CASSLTGGAYGYTF.

This chain connects TRBV7-2 to TRBJ2-7, with TRBD1 matching over 7 bases. In germline, CDR1 is SGHTA, CDR2 FQGNSA. The CDR3 is made up of 13 amino acids. V lost 5 bases, J lost 12 bases, and 13 bases stayed unmatched. In DNA, the CDR3 is TGTGCCAGCAGCGTAGGACAGGTCGGAGTAGGGTACTTC. It is translated as CASSVGQVGVGYF.

This clone showed up just once. This CDR3 is also generated by other DNA sequences in the sample. The chain has TRBV28 and TRBJ2-2; no reliable D call. Germline V gene sequence: CDR1 MDHEN, CDR2 SYDVKM. Trimming took off 6 bases at V and 7 bases at J, with 9 bases between the two ends. There are 12 residues in the CDR3. The CDR3 DNA reads TGTGCCAGCAGACGCAGTGGCGGGGAGCTGTTTTTT. Amino acids: CASRRSGGELFF.

V gene TRBV7-3 combines with J gene TRBJ2-3; TRBD1 is a possible D gene (6 bases). Deletions cut 5 bases from V and 2 bases from J, with 14 bases between. The CDR3 consists of 15 residues. From germline, CDR1 is SGHTA and CDR2 FQGTGA. This chain's CDR3 is CASSPDRDNTDTQYF. Written as DNA, the CDR3 is TGTGCCAGCAGCCCCGACCGGGACAACACAGATACGCAGTATTTT.

The chain uses TRBV5-1 and TRBJ1-1; D may be TRBD1 (5 bases). Germline V gives CDR1 SGHRS, CDR2 YFSETQ. V was shortened by 4 bases and J by 1 base, with 14 bases between the two germline ends. The CDR3 covers 15 residues. For the CDR3, the DNA is TGCGCCAGCAGCCAAGCAGGACAACCGAACACTGAAGCTTTCTTT. Its protein is CASSQAGQPNTEAFF.

The rearrangement joins TRBV7-9 to TRBJ2-5, with a possible D match to TRBD2 (6 bases). CDR1 SEHNR and CDR2 FQNEAQ come from the germline V gene (reference sequence). CDR3 size: 16 residues. Trimming cost V 3 bases and J 2 bases, with 16 bases left between them. This CDR3 reads CASSFGGSLPQETQYF. The CDR3 DNA reads TGTGCCAGCAGCTTTGGGGGGAGTCTTCCTCAAGAGACCCAGTACTTC.

V and J are TRBV7-2 and TRBJ1-2, with 8 bases that match TRBD1. Germline V gives CDR1 SGHTA, CDR2 FQGNSA. This CDR3 spans 14 amino acids. The trim removed 5 bases at V and 8 bases at J, leaving 10 bases unmatched. CDR3 amino acids: CASSAYGTGYGYTF. CDR3 coding DNA: TGTGCCAGCAGCGCTTACGGGACAGGATACGGCTACACCTTC.

The V and J genes are TRBV4-1 and TRBJ2-3; TRBD2 matches 10 bases. CDR3 length equals 17 residues. Germline V gene sequence: CDR1 MGHRA, CDR2 YSYEKL. Losses at the gene ends were 0 bases for V and 5 bases for J; bases not matched to a gene: 8. CDR3 nucleotides: TGCGCCAGCAGCCAAGAGGGTAGCGGGAGGAGTAGAGATACGCAGTATTTT. Encoded protein: CASSQEGSGRSRDTQYF.

Comment on this clone: Other DNA sequences of this sample code for an identical CDR3. This rearrangement joins TRBV28 to TRBJ2-7; possible D gene TRBD1, 6 bases. This CDR3 is 14 amino acids long. Germline assignment: CDR1 MDHEN and CDR2 SYDVKM. The V end was cut by 2 bases, the J end by 3 bases, with 11 bases between. The CDR3 spells CASSLQGYSYEQYF. The CDR3 bases are TGTGCCAGCAGTTTACAGGGGTACAGCTACGAGCAGTACTTC.

This clone was observed once. This rearrangement joins TRBV5-8 to TRBJ2-4; 9 positions match TRBD2. The germline gives CDR1 SGHTS, CDR2 YDEGEE. This CDR3 comprises 17 residues. Trimming removed 0 bases from V and 1 base from J; junction bases left unmatched: 5. The CDR3 loop is CASSLAGGRGAKNIQYF. CDR3 DNA sequence: TGTGCCAGCAGCTTGGCGGGCGGGAGGGGCGCCAAAAACATTCAGTACTTC.

The CDR3 spells CASSSTRLAVEQFF. The CDR3 DNA follows: TGCGCCAGCAGCTCGACTCGACTAGCGGTTGAGCAGTTCTTC. This rearrangement joins TRBV10-1 to TRBJ2-1; 9 positions agree with TRBD2. The CDR3 consists of 14 residues. The V gene's germline CDR1 is WNHNN and CDR2 SYGVQD (reference sequence). J gave up 9 bases and V 6 bases, and 9 bases lay outside the gene matches.

The rearrangement links TRBV4-3 to TRBJ1-5; 8 positions match TRBD1. Germline CDR1 LGHNA, CDR2 YSLEER. The CDR3 totals 18 residues. With 0 bases clipped from V and 7 bases from J, the junction kept 14 bases outside the gene matches. The chain's CDR3 is CASSQDPPGGQLGQPQHF. CDR3 bases: TGCGCCAGCAGCCAAGATCCCCCAGGGGGCCAATTGGGGCAGCCCCAGCATTTT.

The chain combines TRBV5-1 with TRBJ2-7, with D perhaps TRBD2 (7 bases). This CDR3 is built from 14 residues. CDR1 and CDR2 (germline): SGHRS, YFSETQ. Deletions cut 9 bases from V and 4 bases from J, with 20 bases between. CDR3 sequence reads: CATAGVAGDYEQYF. The DNA of the CDR3 is TGCGCCACCGCAGGGGTAGCGGGCGATTACGAGCAGTACTTC.

This chain uses TRBV5-1 with TRBJ1-1; 7 positions match TRBD1. V dropped 3 bases and J dropped 7; count of bases not matched to a gene: 9. CDR1 and CDR2 (germline): SGHRS, YFSETQ. CDR3 length equals 14 residues. CDR3: CASSSLQTGHEAFF. The CDR3 nucleotides are TGCGCCAGCAGCTCGCTCCAGACAGGGCATGAAGCTTTCTTT.

The gene calls are TRBV5-6 and TRBJ2-7, with D uncertain. CDR3 length: 13 amino acids. CDR1 and CDR2 from the germline V gene are SGHDT and YYEEEE. Trimming left V 4 bases short and J 3 bases short, with 11 bases between. The CDR3 sequence is CASSPPRVYEQYF. The CDR3 DNA sequence: TGTGCCAGCAGCCCACCCAGAGTCTACGAGCAGTACTTC.

The chain combines TRBV6-1 with TRBJ2-1; 13 nucleotides agree with TRBD2. In germline, CDR1 is MNHNS, CDR2 SASEGT. The CDR3 is 15 residues long. With V trimmed by 4 bases and J by 9 bases, 6 bases remained unmatched. CDR3 nucleotides: TGTGCCAGCAGTGGAGGACTAGCGGGAGTGGTTGAGCAGTTCTTC. Amino acids: CASSGGLAGVVEQFF.

This chain links TRBV4-3 with TRBJ1-4; the D gene is possibly TRBD1 (6 bases). V dropped 0 bases and J dropped 7 bases, with 15 bases sitting between them. The CDR3 length is 16 residues. Germline V gene data show CDR1 as LGHNA and CDR2 as YSLEER. DNA of the CDR3: TGCGCCAGCAGCCAAGATGTCCGGGGGCGCGGTGAAAAACTGTTTTTT. Amino acids: CASSQDVRGRGEKLFF.

The CDR3: CASSLRSAGVDTGELFF. In DNA form, the CDR3 reads TGTGCCAGCAGCTTACGCTCAGCGGGAGTGGACACCGGGGAGCTGTTTTTT. V and J are TRBV11-2 and TRBJ2-2; 8 bases align to TRBD2. The germline gives CDR1 SGHAT, CDR2 FQNNGV. Trimming cost V 2 bases and J 3 bases; bases outside gene matches: 8. This CDR3 has 17 residues.

V usage is TRBV5-1 and J usage is TRBJ2-2, with a possible D match to TRBD2 (5 bases). Germline V gene sequence: CDR1 SGHRS, CDR2 YFSETQ. V was cut by 5 bases and J by 2 bases, with 10 bases left in between. The CDR3 is made up of 14 amino acids. The CDR3 reads CASSEGSNTGELFF. In DNA, the CDR3 is TGCGCCAGCAGTGAGGGATCTAACACCGGGGAGCTGTTTTTT.

The genes are TRBV11-2 and TRBJ2-6, with a weak D call TRBD2 (5 bases). V shed 1 base and J shed 4 bases, with 20 bases lying between them. CDR1 SGHAT and CDR2 FQNNGV come from the germline V gene. The CDR3 is 19 residues long. In DNA, the CDR3 is TGTGCCAGCAGCTTAGGGGCTAGATCAACCCCGGGGGGGGCCAACGTCCTGACTTTC. It codes for CASSLGARSTPGGANVLTF.

Details on this clone: The sample contains more than one DNA sequence encoding this CDR3. The genes are TRBV29-1 and TRBJ1-3; a weak D match, TRBD1 (6 bases). The CDR3 loop spans 13 amino acids. Germline assignment: CDR1 SQVTM and CDR2 ANQGSEA. V was cut by 4 bases and J by 4 bases, with 11 bases left in between. As DNA, the CDR3 is TGCAGCGTTGTAGGGGGGAGCGGAAACACCATATATTTT. Translation gives CSVVGGSGNTIYF.

The chain is built from TRBV5-4 and TRBJ2-1; 7 bases align to TRBD2. The CDR3 spans 16 residues. Germline CDR1 and CDR2: SGHNT and YYREEE (reference sequence). Losses at the gene ends were 2 bases for V and 7 bases for J; bases not matched to a gene: 12. The CDR3 nucleotides read TGTGCCAGCAGCTTCTTATCCAGCGGGGTTCTTAATGAGCAGTTCTTC. Protein product: CASSFLSSGVLNEQFF.

A word on this clone: Other DNA sequences from this sample encode an identical CDR3 as well. This chain connects TRBV9 to TRBJ2-2; no definite D call. The CDR3 runs 12 residues. CDR1 SGDLS and CDR2 YYNGEE come from the germline V gene. V dropped 0 bases and J dropped 7 bases, with 4 bases sitting between them. The CDR3 bases are TGTGCCAGCAGCGTAGTCAGCGGGGAGCTGTTTTTT. Amino acids: CASSVVSGELFF.

This chain joins TRBV2 and TRBJ1-2, with D hard to call. This CDR3 is built from 13 residues. V was clipped by 4 bases and J by 6 bases, with 12 bases between them. CDR1 is SNHLY, CDR2 FYNNEI, per germline. The CDR3, as DNA: TGTGCCAGCAGTGGTAGGGTTGGGGATGGCTACACCTTC. Translated: CASSGRVGDGYTF.

The chain combines TRBV7-9 with TRBJ1-2, with TRBD1 identical over 9 bases. Germline trimming cut 5 bases from V and 10 bases from J; bases unmatched to any gene: 5. The germline V gene has CDR1 SEHNR and CDR2 FQNEAQ (reference sequence). The CDR3 has 12 amino acids. CDR3 bases: TGTGCCAGCAGCCCGGGGGACAGGGCCTACACCTTC. Its translation: CASSPGDRAYTF. Full variable domain (missing parts from reference TRBV7-9 and TRBJ1-2): DTGVSQNPRHKITKRGQNVTFRCDPISEHNRLYWYRQTLGQGPEFLTYFQNEAQLEKSRLLSDRFSAERPKGSFSTLEIQRTEQGDSAMYLCASSPGDRAYTFGSGTRLTVV.